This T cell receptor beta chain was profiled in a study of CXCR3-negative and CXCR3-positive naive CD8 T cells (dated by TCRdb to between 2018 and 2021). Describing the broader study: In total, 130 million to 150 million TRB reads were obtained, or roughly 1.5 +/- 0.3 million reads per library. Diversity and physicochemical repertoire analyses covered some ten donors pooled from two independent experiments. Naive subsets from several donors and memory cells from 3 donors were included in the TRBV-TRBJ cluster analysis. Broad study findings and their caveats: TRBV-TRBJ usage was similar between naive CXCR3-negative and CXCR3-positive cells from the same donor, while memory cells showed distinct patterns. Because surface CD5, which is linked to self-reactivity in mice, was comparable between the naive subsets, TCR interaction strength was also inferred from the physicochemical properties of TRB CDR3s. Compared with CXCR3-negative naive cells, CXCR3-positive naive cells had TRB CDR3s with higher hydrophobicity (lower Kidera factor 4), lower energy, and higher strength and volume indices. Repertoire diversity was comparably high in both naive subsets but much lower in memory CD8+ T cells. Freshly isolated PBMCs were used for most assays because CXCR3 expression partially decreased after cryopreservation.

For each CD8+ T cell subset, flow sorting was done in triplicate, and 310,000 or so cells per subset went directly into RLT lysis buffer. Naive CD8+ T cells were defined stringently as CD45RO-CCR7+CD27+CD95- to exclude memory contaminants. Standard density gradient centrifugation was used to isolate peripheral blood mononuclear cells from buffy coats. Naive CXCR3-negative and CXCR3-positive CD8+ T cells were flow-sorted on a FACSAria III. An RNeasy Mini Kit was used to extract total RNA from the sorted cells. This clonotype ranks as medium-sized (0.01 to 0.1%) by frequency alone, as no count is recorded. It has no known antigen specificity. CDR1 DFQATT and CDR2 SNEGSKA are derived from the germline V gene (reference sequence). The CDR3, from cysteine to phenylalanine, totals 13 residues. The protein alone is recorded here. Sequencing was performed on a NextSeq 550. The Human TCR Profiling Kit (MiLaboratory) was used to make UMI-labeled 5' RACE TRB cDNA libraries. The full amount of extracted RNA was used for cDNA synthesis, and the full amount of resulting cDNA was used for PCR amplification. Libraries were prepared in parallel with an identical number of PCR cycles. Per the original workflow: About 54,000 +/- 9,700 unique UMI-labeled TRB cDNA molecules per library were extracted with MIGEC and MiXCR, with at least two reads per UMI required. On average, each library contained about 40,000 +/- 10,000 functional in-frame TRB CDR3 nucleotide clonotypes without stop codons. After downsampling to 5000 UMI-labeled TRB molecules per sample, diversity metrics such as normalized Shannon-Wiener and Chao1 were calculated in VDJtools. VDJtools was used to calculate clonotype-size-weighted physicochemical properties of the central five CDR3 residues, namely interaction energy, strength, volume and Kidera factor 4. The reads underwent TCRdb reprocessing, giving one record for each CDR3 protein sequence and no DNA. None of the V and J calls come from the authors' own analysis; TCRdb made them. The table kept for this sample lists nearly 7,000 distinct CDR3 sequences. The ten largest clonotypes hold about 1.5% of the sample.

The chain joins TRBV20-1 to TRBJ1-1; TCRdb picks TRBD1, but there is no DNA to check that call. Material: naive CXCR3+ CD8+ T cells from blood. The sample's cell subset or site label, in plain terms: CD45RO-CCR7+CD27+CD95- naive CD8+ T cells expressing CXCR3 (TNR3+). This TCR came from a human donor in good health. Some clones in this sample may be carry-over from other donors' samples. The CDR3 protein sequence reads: CSASGHKNTEAFF.